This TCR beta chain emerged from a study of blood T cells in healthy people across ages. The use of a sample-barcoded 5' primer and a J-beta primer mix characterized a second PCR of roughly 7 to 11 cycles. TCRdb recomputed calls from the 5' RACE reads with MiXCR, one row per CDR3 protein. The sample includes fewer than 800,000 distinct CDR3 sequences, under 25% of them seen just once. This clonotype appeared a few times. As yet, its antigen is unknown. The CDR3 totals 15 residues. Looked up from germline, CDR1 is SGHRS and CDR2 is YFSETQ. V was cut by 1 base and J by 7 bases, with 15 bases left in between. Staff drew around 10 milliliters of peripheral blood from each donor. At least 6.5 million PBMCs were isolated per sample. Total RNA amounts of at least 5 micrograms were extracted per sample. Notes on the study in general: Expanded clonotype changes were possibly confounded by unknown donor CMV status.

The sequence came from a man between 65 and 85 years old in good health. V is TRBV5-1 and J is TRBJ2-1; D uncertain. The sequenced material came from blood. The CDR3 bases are TGCGCCAGCAGCTTGAACGGTCATAGCACAAATGAGCAGTTCTTC. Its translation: CASSLNGHSTNEQFF.